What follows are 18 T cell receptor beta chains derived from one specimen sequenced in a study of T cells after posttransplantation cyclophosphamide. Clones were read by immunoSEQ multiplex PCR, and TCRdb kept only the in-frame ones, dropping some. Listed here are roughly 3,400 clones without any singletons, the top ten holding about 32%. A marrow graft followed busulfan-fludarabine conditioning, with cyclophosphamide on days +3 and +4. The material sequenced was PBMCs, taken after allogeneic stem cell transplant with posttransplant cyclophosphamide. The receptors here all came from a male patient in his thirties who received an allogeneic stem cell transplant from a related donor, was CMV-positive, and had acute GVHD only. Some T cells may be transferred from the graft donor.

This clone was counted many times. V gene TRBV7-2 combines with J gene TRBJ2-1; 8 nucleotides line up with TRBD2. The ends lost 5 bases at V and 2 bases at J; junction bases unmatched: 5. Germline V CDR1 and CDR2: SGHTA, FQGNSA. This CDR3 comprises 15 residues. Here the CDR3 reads CASSPTGGPYNEQFF. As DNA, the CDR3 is TGTGCCAGCAGCCCAACGGGGGGGCCCTACAATGAGCAGTTCTTC.

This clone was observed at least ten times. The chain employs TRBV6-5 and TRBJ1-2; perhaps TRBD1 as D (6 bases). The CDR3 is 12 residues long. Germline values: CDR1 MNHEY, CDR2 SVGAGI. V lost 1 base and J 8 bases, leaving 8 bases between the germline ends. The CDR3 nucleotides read TGTGCCAGCAGTTACTGGGGGCGCGGCTACACCTTC. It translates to CASSYWGRGYTF.

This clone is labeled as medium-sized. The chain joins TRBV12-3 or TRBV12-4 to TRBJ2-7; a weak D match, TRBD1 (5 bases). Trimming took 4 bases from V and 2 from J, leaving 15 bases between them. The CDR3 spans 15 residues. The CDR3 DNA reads TGTGCCAGCAGTTCCCGCGCCCTGGGGCCCTACGAGCAGTACTTC. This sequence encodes CASSSRALGPYEQYF.

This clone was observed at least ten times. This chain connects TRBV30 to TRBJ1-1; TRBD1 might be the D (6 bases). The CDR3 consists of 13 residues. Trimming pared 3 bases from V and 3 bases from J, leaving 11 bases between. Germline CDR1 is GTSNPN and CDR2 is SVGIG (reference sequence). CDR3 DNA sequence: TGTGCCTGGAGCCTACAGGGATACACTGAAGCTTTCTTT. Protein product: CAWSLQGYTEAFF.

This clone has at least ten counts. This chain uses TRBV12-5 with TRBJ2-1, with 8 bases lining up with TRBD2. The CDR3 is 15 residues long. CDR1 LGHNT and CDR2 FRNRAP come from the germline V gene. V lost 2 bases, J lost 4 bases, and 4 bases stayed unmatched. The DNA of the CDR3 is TGTGCTAGTGGTTTGAGGGAGCGGGGGTACAATGAGCAGTTCTTC. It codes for CASGLRERGYNEQFF.

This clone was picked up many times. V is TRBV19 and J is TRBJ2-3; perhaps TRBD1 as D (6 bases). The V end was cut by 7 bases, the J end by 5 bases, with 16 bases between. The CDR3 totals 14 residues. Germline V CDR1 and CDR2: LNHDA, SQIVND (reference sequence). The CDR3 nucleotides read TGTGCCAGTACTCTTTCGGGACACCTAGATACGCAGTATTTT. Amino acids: CASTLSGHLDTQYF.

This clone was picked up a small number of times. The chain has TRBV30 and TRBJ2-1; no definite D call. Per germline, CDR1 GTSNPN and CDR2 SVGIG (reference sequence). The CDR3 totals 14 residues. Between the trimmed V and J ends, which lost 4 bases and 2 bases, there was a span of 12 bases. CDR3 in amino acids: CAWTSPTTYNEQFF. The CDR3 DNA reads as TGTGCCTGGACGTCCCCAACAACCTACAATGAGCAGTTCTTC.

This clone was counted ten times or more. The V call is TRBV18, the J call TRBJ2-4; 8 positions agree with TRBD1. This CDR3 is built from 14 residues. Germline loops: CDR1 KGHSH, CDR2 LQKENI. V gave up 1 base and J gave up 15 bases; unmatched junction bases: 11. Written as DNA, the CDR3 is TGTGCCAGCTCACCACGGCCCCAGGACAGGGTAGGGTACTTC. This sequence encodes CASSPRPQDRVGYF. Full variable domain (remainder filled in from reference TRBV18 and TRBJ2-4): NAGVMQNPRHLVRRRGQEARLRCSPMKGHSHVYWYRQLPEEGLKFMVYLQKENIIDESGMPKERFSAEFPKEGPSILRIQQVVRGDSAAYFCASSPRPQDRVGYFGAGTRLSVL.

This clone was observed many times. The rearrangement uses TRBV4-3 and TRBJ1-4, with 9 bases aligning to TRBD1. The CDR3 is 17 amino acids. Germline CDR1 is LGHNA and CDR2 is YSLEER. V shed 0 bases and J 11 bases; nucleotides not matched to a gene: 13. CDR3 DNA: TGCGCCAGCAGCCAAGAACAGGGGGCAAATCCTGGGGTTAAACTGTTTTTT. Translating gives CASSQEQGANPGVKLFF.

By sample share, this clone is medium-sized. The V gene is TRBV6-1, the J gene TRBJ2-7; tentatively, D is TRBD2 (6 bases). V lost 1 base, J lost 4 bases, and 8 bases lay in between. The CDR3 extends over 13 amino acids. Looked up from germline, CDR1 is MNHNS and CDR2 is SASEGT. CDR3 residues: CASSEGTKYEQYF. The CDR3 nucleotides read TGTGCCAGCAGTGAAGGGACTAAATACGAGCAGTACTTC.

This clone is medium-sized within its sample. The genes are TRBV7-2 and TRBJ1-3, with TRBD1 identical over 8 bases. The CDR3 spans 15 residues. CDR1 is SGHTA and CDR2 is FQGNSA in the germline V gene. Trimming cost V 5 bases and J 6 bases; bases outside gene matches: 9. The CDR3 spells CASSDRTGRENTIYF. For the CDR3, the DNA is TGTGCCAGCAGCGACCGGACAGGGAGGGAAAACACCATATATTTT.

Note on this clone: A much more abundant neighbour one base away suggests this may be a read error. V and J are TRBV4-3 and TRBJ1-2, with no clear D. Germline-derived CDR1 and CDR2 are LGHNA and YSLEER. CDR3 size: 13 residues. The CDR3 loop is CASSQDAYYRYTF. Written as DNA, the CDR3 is TGCGCCAGCAGCCAAGATGCGTACTATCGCTACACCTTC.

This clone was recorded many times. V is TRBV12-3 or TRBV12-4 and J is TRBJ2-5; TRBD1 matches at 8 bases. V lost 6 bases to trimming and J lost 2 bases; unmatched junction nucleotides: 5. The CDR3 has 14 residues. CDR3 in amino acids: CASSDTGGQETQYF. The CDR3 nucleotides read TGTGCCAGCAGCGACACAGGGGGGCAAGAGACCCAGTACTTC.

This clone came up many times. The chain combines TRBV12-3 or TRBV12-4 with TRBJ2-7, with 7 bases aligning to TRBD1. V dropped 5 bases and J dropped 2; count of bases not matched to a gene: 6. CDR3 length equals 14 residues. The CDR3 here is CASSLRQGPYEQYF. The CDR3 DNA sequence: TGTGCCAGCAGTCTGAGACAGGGCCCCTACGAGCAGTACTTC.

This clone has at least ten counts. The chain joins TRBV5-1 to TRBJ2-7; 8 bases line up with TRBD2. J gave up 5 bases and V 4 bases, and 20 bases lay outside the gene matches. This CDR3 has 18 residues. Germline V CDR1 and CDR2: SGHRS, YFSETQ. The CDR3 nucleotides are TGCGCCAGCAGCGACGAACCGGGACTAGGGGGGGGAAGGAACGAGCAGTACTTC. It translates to CASSDEPGLGGGRNEQYF.

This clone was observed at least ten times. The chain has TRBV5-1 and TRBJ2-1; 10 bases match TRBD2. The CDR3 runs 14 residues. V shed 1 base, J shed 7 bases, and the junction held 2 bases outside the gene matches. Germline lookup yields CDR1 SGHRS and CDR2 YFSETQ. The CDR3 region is CASSLTSGANEQFF. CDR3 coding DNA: TGCGCCAGCAGCTTGACTAGCGGGGCTAATGAGCAGTTCTTC.

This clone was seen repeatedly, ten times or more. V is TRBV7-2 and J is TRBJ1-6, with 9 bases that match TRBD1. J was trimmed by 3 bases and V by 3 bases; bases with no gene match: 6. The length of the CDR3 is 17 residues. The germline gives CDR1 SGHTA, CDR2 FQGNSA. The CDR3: CASSLTGTGSYNSPLHF. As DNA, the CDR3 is TGTGCCAGCAGCTTGACCGGGACAGGGAGCTATAATTCACCCCTCCACTTT.

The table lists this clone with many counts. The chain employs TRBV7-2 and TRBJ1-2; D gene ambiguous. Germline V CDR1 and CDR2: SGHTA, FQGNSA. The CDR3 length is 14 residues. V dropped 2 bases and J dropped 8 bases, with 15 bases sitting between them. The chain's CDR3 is CASSLTRVTEGYTF. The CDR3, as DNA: TGTGCCAGCAGCTTAACCCGGGTGACTGAGGGCTACACCTTC.